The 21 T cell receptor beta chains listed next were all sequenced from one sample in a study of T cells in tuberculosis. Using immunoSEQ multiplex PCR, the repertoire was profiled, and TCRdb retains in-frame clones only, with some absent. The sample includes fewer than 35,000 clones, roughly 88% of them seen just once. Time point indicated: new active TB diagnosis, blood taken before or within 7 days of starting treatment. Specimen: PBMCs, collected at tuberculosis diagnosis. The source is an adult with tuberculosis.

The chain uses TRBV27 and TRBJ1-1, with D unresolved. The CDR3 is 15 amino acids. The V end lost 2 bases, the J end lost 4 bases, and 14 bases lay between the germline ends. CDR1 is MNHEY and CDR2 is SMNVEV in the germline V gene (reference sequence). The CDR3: CASSLEAAWSTEAFF. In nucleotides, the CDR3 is TGTGCCAGCAGTTTAGAGGCGGCTTGGAGCACTGAAGCTTTCTTT.

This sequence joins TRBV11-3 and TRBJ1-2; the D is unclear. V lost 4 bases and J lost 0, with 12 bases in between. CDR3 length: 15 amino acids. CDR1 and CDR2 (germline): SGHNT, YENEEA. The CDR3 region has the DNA TGTGCCAGCAGCTCCCGGGGTCCTCCTAACTATGGCTACACCTTC. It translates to CASSSRGPPNYGYTF.

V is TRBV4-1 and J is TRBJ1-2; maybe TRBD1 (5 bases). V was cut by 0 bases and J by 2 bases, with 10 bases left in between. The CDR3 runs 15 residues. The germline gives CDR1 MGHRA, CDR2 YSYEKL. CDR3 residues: CASSQEGGDNYGYTF. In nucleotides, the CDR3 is TGCGCCAGCAGCCAAGAAGGAGGGGACAACTATGGCTACACCTTC.

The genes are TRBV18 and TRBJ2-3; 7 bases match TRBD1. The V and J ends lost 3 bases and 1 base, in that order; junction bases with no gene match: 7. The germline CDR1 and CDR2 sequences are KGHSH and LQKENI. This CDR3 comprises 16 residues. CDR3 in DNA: TGTGCCAGCTCACCTTATTCCACAGGGGGCACAGATACGCAGTATTTT. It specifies CASSPYSTGGTDTQYF.

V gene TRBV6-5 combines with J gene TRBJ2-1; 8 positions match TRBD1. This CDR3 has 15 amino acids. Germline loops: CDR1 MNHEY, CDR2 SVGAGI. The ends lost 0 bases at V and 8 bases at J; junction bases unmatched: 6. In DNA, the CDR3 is TGTGCCAGCAGTTACTCGCAGGGGGCGACGGATGAGCAGTTCTTC. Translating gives CASSYSQGATDEQFF.

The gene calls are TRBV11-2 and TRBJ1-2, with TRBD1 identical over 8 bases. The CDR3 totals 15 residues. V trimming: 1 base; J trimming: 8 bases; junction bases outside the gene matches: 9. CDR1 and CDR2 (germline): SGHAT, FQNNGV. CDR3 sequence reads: CASSLGYRDRRGYTF. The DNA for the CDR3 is TGTGCCAGCAGCTTAGGGTACCGGGACAGGAGGGGCTACACCTTC.

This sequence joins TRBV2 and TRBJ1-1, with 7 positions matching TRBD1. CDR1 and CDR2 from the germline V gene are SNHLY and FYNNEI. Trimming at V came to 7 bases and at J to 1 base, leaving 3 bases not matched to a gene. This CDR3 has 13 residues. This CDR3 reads CASMDRKNTEAFF. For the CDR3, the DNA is TGTGCCAGCATGGACAGGAAGAACACTGAAGCTTTCTTT.

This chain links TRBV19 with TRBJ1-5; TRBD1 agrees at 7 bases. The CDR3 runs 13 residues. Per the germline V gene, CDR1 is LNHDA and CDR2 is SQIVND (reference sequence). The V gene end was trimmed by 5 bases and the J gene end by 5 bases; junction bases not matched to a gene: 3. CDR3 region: CASSEGGHQPQHF. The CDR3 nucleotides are TGTGCCAGTAGTGAAGGGGGCCATCAGCCCCAGCATTTT.

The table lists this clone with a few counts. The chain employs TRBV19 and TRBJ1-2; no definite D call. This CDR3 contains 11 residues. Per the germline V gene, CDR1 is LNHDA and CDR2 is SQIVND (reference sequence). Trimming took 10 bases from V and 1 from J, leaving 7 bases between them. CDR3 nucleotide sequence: TGTGCCACCAATAGTAACTATGGCTACACCTTC. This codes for CATNSNYGYTF.

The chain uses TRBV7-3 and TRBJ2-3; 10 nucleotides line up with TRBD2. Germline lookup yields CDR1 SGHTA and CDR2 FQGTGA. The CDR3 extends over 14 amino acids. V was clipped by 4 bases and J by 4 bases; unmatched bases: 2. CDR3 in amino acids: CASSSGLASDTQYF. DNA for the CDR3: TGTGCCAGCAGCTCGGGACTAGCGTCAGATACGCAGTATTTT.

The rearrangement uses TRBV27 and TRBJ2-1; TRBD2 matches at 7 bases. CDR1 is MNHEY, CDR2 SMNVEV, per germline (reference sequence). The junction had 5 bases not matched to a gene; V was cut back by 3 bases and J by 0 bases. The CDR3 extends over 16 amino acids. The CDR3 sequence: CASSLGGLLSYNEQFF. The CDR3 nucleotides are TGTGCCAGCAGTTTGGGGGGACTACTCTCCTACAATGAGCAGTTCTTC.

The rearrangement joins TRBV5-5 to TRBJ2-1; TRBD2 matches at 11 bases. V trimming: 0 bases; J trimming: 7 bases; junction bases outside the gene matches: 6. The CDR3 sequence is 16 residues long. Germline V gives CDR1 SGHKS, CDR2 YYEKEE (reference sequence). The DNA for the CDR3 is TGTGCCAGCAGCTTGGGGACTAGCGGGCGCCGGAATGAGCAGTTCTTC. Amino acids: CASSLGTSGRRNEQFF.

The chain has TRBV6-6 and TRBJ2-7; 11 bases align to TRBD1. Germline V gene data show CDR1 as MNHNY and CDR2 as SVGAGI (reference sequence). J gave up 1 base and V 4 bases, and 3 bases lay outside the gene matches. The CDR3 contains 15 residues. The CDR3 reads CASSLGDRGSYEQYF. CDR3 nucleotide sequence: TGTGCCAGCAGTTTGGGGGACAGGGGGTCCTACGAGCAGTACTTC.

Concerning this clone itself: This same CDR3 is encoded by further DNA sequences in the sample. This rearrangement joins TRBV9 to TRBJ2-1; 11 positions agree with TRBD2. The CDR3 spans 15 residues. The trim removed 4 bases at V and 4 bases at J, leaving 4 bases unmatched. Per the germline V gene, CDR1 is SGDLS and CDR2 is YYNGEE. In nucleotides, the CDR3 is TGTGCCAGCAGCCCTCGGACTAGCGGGTACAATGAGCAGTTCTTC. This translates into CASSPRTSGYNEQFF.

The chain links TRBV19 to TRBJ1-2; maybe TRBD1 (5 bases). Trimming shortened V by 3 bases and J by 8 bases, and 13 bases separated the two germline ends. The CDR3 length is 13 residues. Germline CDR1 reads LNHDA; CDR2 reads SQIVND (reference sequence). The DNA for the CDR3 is TGTGCCAGTAGTATCGCAGGGTACATCGGCTACACCTTC. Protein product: CASSIAGYIGYTF.

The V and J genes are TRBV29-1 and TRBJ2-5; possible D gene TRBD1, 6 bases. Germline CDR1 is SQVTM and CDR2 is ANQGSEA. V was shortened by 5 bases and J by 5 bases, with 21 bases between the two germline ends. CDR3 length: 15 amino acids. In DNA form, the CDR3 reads TGCAGCGTTAGTCGAACAGGGAAGGTGGGGGAGACCCAGTACTTC. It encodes CSVSRTGKVGETQYF.

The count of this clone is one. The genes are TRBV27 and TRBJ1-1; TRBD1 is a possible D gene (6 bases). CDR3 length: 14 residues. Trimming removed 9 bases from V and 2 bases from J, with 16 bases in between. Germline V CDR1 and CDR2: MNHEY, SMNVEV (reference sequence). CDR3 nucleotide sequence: TGTGCCAGTAAATACAGGGAGCTAAACACTGAAGCTTTCTTT. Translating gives CASKYRELNTEAFF.

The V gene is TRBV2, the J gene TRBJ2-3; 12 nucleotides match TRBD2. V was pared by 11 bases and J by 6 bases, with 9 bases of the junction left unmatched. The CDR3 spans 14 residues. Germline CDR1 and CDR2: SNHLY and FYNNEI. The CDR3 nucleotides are TGTGCCGGAGGTTGGACTAGCGGGGCCGATACGCAGTATTTT. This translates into CAGGWTSGADTQYF.

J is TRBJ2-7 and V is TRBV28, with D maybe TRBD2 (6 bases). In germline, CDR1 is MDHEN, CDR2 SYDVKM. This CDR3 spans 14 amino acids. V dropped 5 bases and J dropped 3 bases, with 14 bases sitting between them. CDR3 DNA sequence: TGTGCCAGCAGTAATCGCCTGGGGGGCTACGAGCAGTACTTC. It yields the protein CASSNRLGGYEQYF.

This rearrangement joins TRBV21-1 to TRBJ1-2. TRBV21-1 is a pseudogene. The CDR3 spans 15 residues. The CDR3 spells CASSKGGGAPVGYTF. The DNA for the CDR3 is TGTGCCAGCAGCAAAGGCGGGGGGGCACCGGTCGGCTACACCTTC.

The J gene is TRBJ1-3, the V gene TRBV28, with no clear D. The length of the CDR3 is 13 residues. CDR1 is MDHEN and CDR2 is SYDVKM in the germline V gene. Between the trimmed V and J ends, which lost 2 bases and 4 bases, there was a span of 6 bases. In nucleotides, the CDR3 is TGTGCCAGCAGTTTAGGCATCGGAAACACCATATATTTT. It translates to CASSLGIGNTIYF. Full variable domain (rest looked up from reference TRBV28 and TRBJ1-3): DVKVTQSSRYLVKRTGEKVFLECVQDMDHENMFWYRQDPGLGLRLIYFSYDVKMKEKGDIPEGYSVSREKKERFSLILESASTNQTSMYLCASSLGIGNTIYFGEGSWLTVV.